One and the same sample provided the 29 T cell receptor beta chains below, sequenced in a study of radiotherapy plus CTLA-4 blockade in lung cancer. Clones were sequenced by immunoSEQ multiplex PCR, and TCRdb holds only the in-frame ones, with some missing. The sample includes 65,000 to 90,000 clones, about nine tenths of them seen just once. The starting material was peripheral blood, obtained from a patient treated with radiotherapy plus ipilimumab. These receptor sequences come from a human donor with non-small cell lung cancer that progressed on radiotherapy plus ipilimumab.

This chain uses TRBV27 with TRBJ2-3; D remains unclear. Per germline, CDR1 MNHEY and CDR2 SMNVEV (reference sequence). The length of the CDR3 is 13 residues. The germline V and J ends were trimmed by 6 bases and 5 bases, with 12 bases remaining between them. In nucleotides, the CDR3 is TGTGCCAGCAGCCTAGACCGGATAGATACGCAGTATTTT. Its translation is CASSLDRIDTQYF.

This clone was counted a single time. The V and J genes are TRBV6-5 and TRBJ2-7, with 9 bases aligning to TRBD1. This CDR3 comprises 14 residues. The V and J ends lost 5 bases and 1 base, in that order; junction bases with no gene match: 3. CDR1 and CDR2 from the germline V gene are MNHEY and SVGAGI. CDR3 sequence reads: CASSPGQGSYEQYF. As DNA, the CDR3 is TGTGCCAGCAGTCCGGGACAGGGTTCCTACGAGCAGTACTTC.

The V gene is TRBV28, the J gene TRBJ1-2; D is uncertain. V lost 6 bases and J 2 bases, leaving 10 bases between the germline ends. CDR3 length: 13 residues. Looked up from germline, CDR1 is MDHEN and CDR2 is SYDVKM. The DNA for the CDR3 is TGTGCCAGCAGAACAGAAATGAACTATGGCTACACCTTC. As protein: CASRTEMNYGYTF.

V and J are TRBV9 and TRBJ2-2; tentative D call: TRBD2 (6 bases). Deletions cut 0 bases from V and 4 bases from J, with 13 bases between. Germline V gene sequence: CDR1 SGDLS, CDR2 YYNGEE. This CDR3 spans 16 amino acids. The CDR3 nucleotides are TGTGCCAGCAGCGTAGCTTCGGGACTGTCCACCGGGGAGCTGTTTTTT. It encodes CASSVASGLSTGELFF.

The chain is built from TRBV27 and TRBJ2-5; TRBD1 aligns across 7 bases. The CDR3 is 13 residues long. Germline V lookup: CDR1 MNHEY, CDR2 SMNVEV (reference sequence). Trimming removed 6 bases from V and 3 bases from J; junction bases left unmatched: 4. The CDR3 DNA follows: TGTGCCAGCAGCGGGACAGAAGAAGAGACCCAGTACTTC. Encoded protein: CASSGTEEETQYF.

This sequence joins TRBV5-1 and TRBJ1-2; D may be TRBD1 (6 bases). In germline, CDR1 is SGHRS, CDR2 YFSETQ. The CDR3 is 14 amino acids. V was pared by 4 bases and J by 4 bases, with 14 bases between. The CDR3 spells CASSHDQGSYGYTF. The CDR3 nucleotides are TGCGCCAGCAGCCATGACCAGGGGTCCTATGGCTACACCTTC.

This rearrangement joins TRBV11-1 to TRBJ2-7; 11 positions match TRBD2. There are 16 residues in the CDR3. Germline CDR1 and CDR2: SGHAT and FQDESV (reference sequence). Unmatched junction bases numbered 2, after V lost 1 base and J lost 0 bases. The CDR3: CASSLGTSGPSYEQYF. In DNA form, the CDR3 reads TGTGCCAGCAGCTTAGGGACTAGCGGGCCCTCCTACGAGCAGTACTTC.

This clone was found once. The chain is built from TRBV6-4 and TRBJ1-2; TRBD1 agrees at 11 bases. CDR1 MRHNA and CDR2 SNTAGT come from the germline V gene. V shed 3 bases, J shed 2 bases, and the junction held 8 bases outside the gene matches. The CDR3 runs to 17 residues. CDR3 in amino acids: CASSETDRGHVNYGYTF. The CDR3 nucleotides read TGTGCCAGCAGTGAAACGGACAGGGGGCATGTCAACTATGGCTACACCTTC.

The V and J genes are TRBV7-8 and TRBJ2-5, with 14 bases fitting TRBD2. Per germline, CDR1 SGHVS and CDR2 FQNEAQ. V was clipped by 1 base and J by 6 bases; unmatched bases: 1. The CDR3 spans 15 residues. The CDR3 sequence is CASSLGLAGGKTQYF. The CDR3 nucleotides read TGTGCCAGCAGCTTAGGACTAGCGGGAGGGAAGACCCAGTACTTC.

The rearrangement uses TRBV29-1 and TRBJ2-1, with TRBD2 matching over 10 bases. The CDR3 runs to 13 residues. In germline, CDR1 is SQVTM, CDR2 ANQGSEA. Germline trimming cut 7 bases from V and 6 bases from J; bases unmatched to any gene: 6. The CDR3 sequence is CSGTSGDANEQFF. The CDR3 DNA is TGCAGCGGTACTAGCGGGGACGCCAATGAGCAGTTCTTC.

The chain has TRBV6-1 and TRBJ1-1, with 7 bases aligning to TRBD1. V lost 3 bases and J lost 5; bases outside the gene matches: 9. Germline lookup yields CDR1 MNHNS and CDR2 SASEGT. The CDR3 runs 15 residues. The CDR3 DNA sequence: TGTGCCAGCAGTGAGACAGGGCTGGTGGGGACTGAAGCTTTCTTT. This sequence encodes CASSETGLVGTEAFF.

The gene calls are TRBV28 and TRBJ2-7; 7 bases map to TRBD2. Per germline, CDR1 MDHEN and CDR2 SYDVKM. V was clipped by 3 bases and J by 6 bases; unmatched bases: 8. The CDR3 spans 14 residues. CDR3 loop: CASSLSGGVSEQYF. DNA of the CDR3: TGTGCCAGCAGTTTGTCGGGGGGAGTCTCCGAGCAGTACTTC. Together with reference TRBV28 and TRBJ2-7, the CDR3 gives the full variable domain: DVKVTQSSRYLVKRTGEKVFLECVQDMDHENMFWYRQDPGLGLRLIYFSYDVKMKEKGDIPEGYSVSREKKERFSLILESASTNQTSMYLCASSLSGGVSEQYFGPGTRLTVT.

The V gene is TRBV5-4, the J gene TRBJ2-7; TRBD2 matches 9 bases. In germline, CDR1 is SGHNT, CDR2 YYREEE (reference sequence). J lost 3 bases, V lost 4 bases, and 11 bases had no gene match. The CDR3 runs 16 residues. CDR3 residues: CASSQGASSGIYEQYV. The CDR3 DNA reads TGTGCCAGCAGCCAAGGAGCCTCTAGCGGGATCTACGAGCAGTACGTC.

There are a few counts of this clone. CDR3 sequence reads: CASSRGGQNTEAFF. The DNA of the CDR3 is TGTGCCAGCAGCAGGGGGGGACAGAACACTGAAGCTTTCTTT. The V and J genes are TRBV5-4 and TRBJ1-1, with D possibly being TRBD1 (6 bases). Trimming pared 4 bases from V and 1 base from J, leaving 11 bases between. The germline CDR1 and CDR2 sequences are SGHNT and YYREEE (reference sequence). This CDR3 contains 14 residues. Together with reference TRBV5-4 and TRBJ1-1, the CDR3 gives the full variable domain: ETGVTQSPTHLIKTRGQQVTLRCSSQSGHNTVSWYQQALGQGPQFIFQYYREEENGRGNFPPRFSGLQFPNYSSELNVNALELDDSALYLCASSRGGQNTEAFFGQGTRLTVV.

This clone was seen only once. V is TRBV9 and J is TRBJ2-1, with D hard to call. Per germline, CDR1 SGDLS and CDR2 YYNGEE. The CDR3 totals 16 residues. V was clipped by 3 bases and J by 9 bases, with 22 bases between them. CDR3: CASSAPRVASTGEQFF. The CDR3 DNA sequence: TGTGCCAGCAGCGCCCCCCGGGTCGCATCGACCGGTGAGCAGTTCTTC.

This clone was found once. The V and J genes are TRBV6-1 and TRBJ2-3; no firm D call. V lost 7 bases, J lost 6 bases, and 8 bases lay in between. This CDR3 has 11 residues. Looked up from germline, CDR1 is MNHNS and CDR2 is SASEGT. CDR3 DNA sequence: TGTGCCAGCAACCGGCATGATACGCAGTATTTT. The encoded protein is CASNRHDTQYF.

This chain links TRBV19 with TRBJ2-7, with 9 bases identical to TRBD1. The CDR3 contains 14 residues. CDR1 and CDR2 (germline): LNHDA, SQIVND (reference sequence). V trimming: 5 bases; J trimming: 5 bases; junction bases outside the gene matches: 7. CDR3 region: CASSYGTGRNEQYF. The CDR3 nucleotides are TGTGCCAGTAGTTACGGGACAGGGAGGAACGAGCAGTACTTC. Drawing the rest from reference TRBV19 and TRBJ2-7, the complete variable domain is DGGITQSPKYLFRKEGQNVTLSCEQNLNHDAMYWYRQDPGQGLRLIYYSQIVNDFQKGDIAEGYSVSREKKESFPLTVTSAQKNPTAFYLCASSYGTGRNEQYFGPGTRLTVT.

The chain joins TRBV28 to TRBJ1-2, with TRBD1 identical over 9 bases. Germline trimming cut 8 bases from V and 8 bases from J; bases unmatched to any gene: 9. Germline V lookup: CDR1 MDHEN, CDR2 SYDVKM. CDR3 size: 13 residues. CDR3 nucleotide sequence: TGTGCCAGCGAGGACAGGGGAACCTTGGGCTACACCTTC. Protein product: CASEDRGTLGYTF.

The rearrangement links TRBV7-9 to TRBJ1-5, with D maybe TRBD1 (6 bases). V dropped 5 bases and J dropped 2 bases, with 22 bases sitting between them. From germline, CDR1 is SEHNR and CDR2 FQNEAQ (reference sequence). CDR3 size: 18 residues. The CDR3 sequence: CASSHPVGGAGGNQPQHF. CDR3 nucleotides: TGTGCCAGCAGCCACCCCGTAGGGGGGGCGGGGGGCAATCAGCCCCAGCATTTT.

This chain joins TRBV30 and TRBJ1-1; D remains unclear. The length of the CDR3 is 12 residues. The V end lost 3 bases, the J end lost 1 base, and 6 bases lay between the germline ends. Germline loops: CDR1 GTSNPN, CDR2 SVGIG (reference sequence). CDR3 region: CAWRQQNTEAFF. CDR3 DNA sequence: TGTGCCTGGAGACAGCAGAACACTGAAGCTTTCTTT. The variable domain in full, with the rest retrieved from reference TRBV30 and TRBJ1-1, is SQTIHQWPATLVQPVGSPLSLECTVEGTSNPNLYWYRQAAGRGLQLLFYSVGIGQISSEVPQNLSASRPQDRQFILSSKKLLLSDSGFYLCAWRQQNTEAFFGQGTRLTVV.

The chain combines TRBV13 with TRBJ2-7, with D unresolved. CDR1 and CDR2 (germline): PRHDT, FYEKMQ (reference sequence). V lost 0 bases and J 2 bases, leaving 8 bases between the germline ends. CDR3 length: 14 residues. CDR3 protein: CASSLGLLTYEQYF. CDR3 bases: TGTGCCAGCAGCTTAGGGTTGCTGACCTACGAGCAGTACTTC. Variable domain in full (rest from reference TRBV13 and TRBJ2-7): AAGVIQSPRHLIKEKRETATLKCYPIPRHDTVYWYQQGPGQDPQFLISFYEKMQSDKGSIPDRFSAQQFSDYHSELNMSSLELGDSALYFCASSLGLLTYEQYFGPGTRLTVT.

The V call is TRBV11-2, the J call TRBJ1-2; the D gene is possibly TRBD1 (6 bases). The CDR3 loop spans 16 amino acids. The V and J ends lost 5 bases and 5 bases respectively, with 21 bases between them. Germline V gene lookup returns CDR1 SGHAT and CDR2 FQNNGV. CDR3 sequence reads: CASSPGRWGAQYGYTF. CDR3 coding DNA: TGTGCCAGCAGCCCGGGGCGGTGGGGGGCGCAATATGGCTACACCTTC. Full variable domain (missing parts from reference TRBV11-2 and TRBJ1-2): EAGVAQSPRYKIIEKRQSVAFWCNPISGHATLYWYQQILGQGPKLLIQFQNNGVVDDSQLPKDRFSAERLKGVDSTLKIQPAKLEDSAVYLCASSPGRWGAQYGYTFGSGTRLTVV.

This clone appeared a single time. This chain uses TRBV14 with TRBJ2-2; the D is unclear. Looked up from germline, CDR1 is SGHDN and CDR2 is FVKESK. V gave up 6 bases and J gave up 1 base, with 3 bases separating them. The CDR3 has 12 residues. The CDR3 reads CASSQNTGELFF. The CDR3 DNA follows: TGTGCCAGCAGTCAGAACACCGGGGAGCTGTTTTTT.

This chain links TRBV5-6 with TRBJ1-2, with a weak D call TRBD1 (6 bases). CDR3 length: 14 residues. The ends were cut back, 1 base at V and 8 bases at J, with 15 bases in the middle. The germline gives CDR1 SGHDT, CDR2 YYEEEE. The CDR3 nucleotides are TGTGCCAGCAGCTTGTTCTCGAAGGGGGTAGGCTACACCTTC. It is translated as CASSLFSKGVGYTF.

The chain is built from TRBV5-1 and TRBJ2-3, with D tentatively TRBD1 (6 bases). The CDR3 has 15 residues. CDR1 is SGHRS, CDR2 YFSETQ, per germline. V lost 3 bases and J lost 2, with 13 bases in between. CDR3 region: CASSYSGVSTDTQYF. As DNA, the CDR3 is TGCGCCAGCAGCTACTCAGGGGTGTCCACAGATACGCAGTATTTT.

This chain joins TRBV14 and TRBJ1-4; 7 nucleotides line up with TRBD1. Unmatched junction bases numbered 6, after V lost 0 bases and J lost 8 bases. The V gene's germline CDR1 is SGHDN and CDR2 FVKESK. The CDR3 spans 15 residues. In nucleotides, the CDR3 is TGTGCCAGCAGCCAAGAAAGCAGGGGGAACGAAAAACTGTTTTTT. This sequence encodes CASSQESRGNEKLFF.

This sequence joins TRBV27 and TRBJ2-2; 7 nucleotides agree with TRBD2. V lost 8 bases to trimming and J lost 3 bases; unmatched junction nucleotides: 9. CDR1 is MNHEY, CDR2 SMNVEV, per germline (reference sequence). This CDR3 has 15 amino acids. CDR3 DNA sequence: TGTGCCAGCGCTGGGGCGGGAGTGGACACCGGGGAGCTGTTTTTT. Residues: CASAGAGVDTGELFF.

The CDR3, as DNA: TGTGCCAGCAGCTTAGGGTCGACGCGGGAAAAACTGTTTTTT. Protein product: CASSLGSTREKLFF. The genes are TRBV7-9 and TRBJ1-4, with unresolved D. This CDR3 is 14 amino acids long. V dropped 1 base and J dropped 8 bases, with 11 bases sitting between them. Per germline, CDR1 SEHNR and CDR2 FQNEAQ (reference sequence).

CDR3 nucleotide sequence: TGCGCCAGCAGCTTGTTCGGGACGGATAACACTGAAGCTTTCTTT. It codes for CASSLFGTDNTEAFF. This rearrangement joins TRBV5-1 to TRBJ1-1, with a weak D call TRBD1 (5 bases). V was cut by 1 base and J by 2 bases, with 12 bases left in between. Germline V gives CDR1 SGHRS, CDR2 YFSETQ. The CDR3 is 15 residues long.